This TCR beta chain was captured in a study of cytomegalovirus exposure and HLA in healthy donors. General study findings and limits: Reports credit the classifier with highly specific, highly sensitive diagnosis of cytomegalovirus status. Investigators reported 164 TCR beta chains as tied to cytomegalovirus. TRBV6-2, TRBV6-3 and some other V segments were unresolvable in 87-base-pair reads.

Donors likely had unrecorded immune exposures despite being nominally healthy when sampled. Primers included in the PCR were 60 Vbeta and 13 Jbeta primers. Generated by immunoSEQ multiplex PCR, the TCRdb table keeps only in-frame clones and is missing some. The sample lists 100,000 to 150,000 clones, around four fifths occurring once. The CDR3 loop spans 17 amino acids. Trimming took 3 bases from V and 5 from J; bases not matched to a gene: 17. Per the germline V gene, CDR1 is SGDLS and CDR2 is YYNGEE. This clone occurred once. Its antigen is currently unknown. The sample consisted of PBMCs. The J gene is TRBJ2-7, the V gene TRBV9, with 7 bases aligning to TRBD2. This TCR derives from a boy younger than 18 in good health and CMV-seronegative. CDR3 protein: CASSEEPGRTRSDEQYF. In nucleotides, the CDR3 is TGTGCCAGCAGCGAGGAGCCGGGGAGGACTAGGTCCGACGAGCAGTACTTC. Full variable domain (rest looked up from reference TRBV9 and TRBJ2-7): DSGVTQTPKHLITATGQRVTLRCSPRSGDLSVYWYQQSLDQGLQFLIQYYNGEERAKGNILERFSAQQFPDLHSELNLSSLELGDSALYFCASSEEPGRTRSDEQYFGPGTRLTVT.